The rows below give T cell receptor beta chains drawn from one sample of a study of identical twins. TCRdb re-called the 5' RACE reads with MiXCR, one entry per CDR3 protein. The sample gives approximately 600,000 distinct CDR3 sequences, just over 7% of which show up once; over 1.5% is in the top ten. The same data also contributed to another study, on yellow fever vaccine responses in identical twins.

The sample comprised PBMCs. All receptors derive from a young woman in good health. Both conserved end residues are part of each CDR3. The D gene is left open where the match is weak. A clone size is listed for some rows: how often the clone was seen (once, few, many), or a class if it is expanded.

v_gene	d_gene	abundance	j_gene	CDR3aa	CDR3nt
TRBV5-1	NA	many	TRBJ1-1	CASSPLIEGEAFF	TGCGCCAGCAGCCCCTTGATTGAGGGTGAAGCTTTCTTT
TRBV7-8	NA	few	TRBJ2-2	CASSLARDTANTGELFF	TGTGCCAGCAGCTTAGCCCGGGACACAGCAAACACCGGGGAGCTGTTTTTT
TRBV15	NA	NA	TRBJ1-1	CATSIGIGTRNPFF	TGTGCCACCAGCATTGGGATCGGGACACGGAATCCTTTCTTT
TRBV5-1	NA	few	TRBJ2-1	CASSPTGNTYNEQFF	TGCGCCAGCAGCCCAACAGGGAATACCTACAATGAGCAGTTCTTC
TRBV20-1	TRBD2	NA	TRBJ2-2	CSATGLAAAGELFF	TGCAGTGCCACGGGACTAGCGGCGGCCGGGGAGCTGTTTTTT
TRBV2	NA	NA	TRBJ2-1	CASSEETVSSYNEQFF	TGTGCCAGCAGTGAAGAGACAGTTAGCTCCTACAATGAGCAGTTCTTC
TRBV5-4	NA	NA	TRBJ1-1	CSSSQAVNTEAFF	TGTTCCAGCAGCCAAGCGGTGAACACTGAAGCCTTCTTT
TRBV24-1	NA	NA	TRBJ1-2	CATSDSDGAYLNYGYTF	TGTGCCACCAGTGATTCCGACGGGGCCTACCTTAACTATGGCTACACCTTC
TRBV11-1	NA	NA	TRBJ1-4	CASSPSGTRTTYHEKLFF	TGTGCCAGCAGCCCTAGCGGGACCAGAACTACTTACCATGAAAAACTGTTTTTT
TRBV20-1	NA	few	TRBJ2-3	CSARSVGGTDTQYF	TGCAGTGCTAGAAGCGTTGGCGGCACAGATACGCAGTATTTT
TRBV4-2	NA	many	TRBJ2-7	CASSQEDSPRTYEQYF	TGTGCCAGCAGCCAAGAGGACTCTCCAAGAACCTACGAGCAGTACTTC
TRBV27	TRBD1	few	TRBJ1-2	CASKTETGRGYTF	TGTGCCAGCAAGACCGAGACAGGGCGCGGCTACACCTTC
TRBV4-1	NA	few	TRBJ1-3	CASSQAPGRTGNTIYF	TGCGCCAGCAGCCAAGCGCCAGGGCGGACTGGAAACACCATATATTTT
TRBV4-1	NA	many	TRBJ1-5	CASSQEAGASNQPQHF	TGCGCCAGCAGCCAAGAGGCGGGAGCGAGCAATCAGCCCCAGCATTTT
TRBV6-1	NA	NA	TRBJ1-5	CASSEVTADFQPQHF	TGTGCCAGCAGTGAAGTGACAGCGGATTTCCAGCCCCAGCATTTT
TRBV19	NA	few	TRBJ2-1	CASSIPRVSYNEQFF	TGTGCCAGTAGTATCCCCAGGGTCTCCTACAATGAGCAGTTCTTC
TRBV12-3/TRBV12-4	NA	many	TRBJ1-1	CASTLRRGTEAFF	TGTGCCAGCACCCTCCGGAGGGGGACTGAAGCTTTCTTT
TRBV4-1	TRBD2	many	TRBJ2-3	CASSQDSGLALGDTQYF	TGCGCCAGCAGCCAAGATTCAGGACTAGCGTTGGGAGATACGCAGTATTTT
TRBV18	NA	many	TRBJ1-4	CASSPRPATNEKLFF	TGTGCCAGCTCACCTCGGCCCGCAACTAATGAAAAACTGTTTTTT
TRBV20-1	NA	many	TRBJ1-1	CSARASGENTEAFF	TGCAGTGCTAGAGCATCGGGGGAGAACACTGAAGCTTTCTTT
TRBV28	NA	few	TRBJ2-7	CASRPTGSAYEQYF	TGTGCCAGCAGGCCTACCGGGTCAGCCTACGAGCAGTACTTC
TRBV12-3/TRBV12-4	TRBD1	few	TRBJ1-5	CASTPPGGGNQPQHF	TGTGCCAGCACCCCCCCAGGGGGTGGTAATCAGCCCCAGCATTTT
TRBV12-3/TRBV12-4	NA	many	TRBJ2-2	CASSLAVGVTGELFF	TGTGCCAGCAGTTTAGCGGTAGGGGTGACCGGGGAGCTGTTTTTT
TRBV6-6	NA	many	TRBJ2-7	CASSGSGGREQYF	TGTGCCAGCAGTGGTAGCGGAGGGAGGGAGCAGTACTTC
TRBV14	NA	few	TRBJ2-7	CASSRTLDRGEQYF	TGTGCCAGCAGCCGCACTCTTGATCGAGGCGAGCAGTACTTC
TRBV5-1	TRBD2	NA	TRBJ2-2	CASSPDREGGELFF	TGCGCCAGCAGCCCGGACCGGGAGGGCGGGGAGCTGTTTTTT
TRBV11-2	NA	few	TRBJ1-3	CASSLDLLSGNTIYF	TGTGCCAGCAGCTTAGATCTACTCTCTGGAAACACCATATATTTT
TRBV28	TRBD1	many	TRBJ2-1	CASRPGGTTYNEQFF	TGTGCCAGCAGACCAGGGGGCACGACGTACAATGAGCAGTTCTTC
TRBV9	NA	few	TRBJ2-1	CASSVDDNEQFF	TGTGCCAGCAGCGTAGACGACAATGAGCAGTTCTTC
TRBV19	TRBD2	few	TRBJ2-1	CACGLAGGSYNEQFF	TGTGCCTGTGGACTAGCGGGAGGGTCCTACAATGAGCAGTTCTTC
TRBV27	NA	NA	TRBJ1-5	CASSLGQDTQHF	TGTGCCAGCAGTTTAGGCCAAGATACGCAGCATTTT
TRBV4-2	NA	many	TRBJ2-1	CASSQETRLGYNEQFF	TGTGCCAGCAGCCAAGAAACGCGTCTTGGCTACAATGAGCAGTTCTTC
TRBV29-1	TRBD2	few	TRBJ2-1	CSVSGGQGWEQFF	TGCAGCGTTAGCGGGGGGCAGGGCTGGGAGCAGTTCTTC
TRBV12-3/TRBV12-4	NA	many	TRBJ1-1	CASSLTQGTEAFF	TGTGCCAGCAGTTTAACGCAGGGGACTGAAGCTTTCTTT
TRBV5-6	TRBD1	few	TRBJ1-5	CASSYSGGGEPQHF	TGTGCCAGCAGCTACTCAGGGGGCGGGGAGCCCCAGCATTTT
TRBV20-1	NA	NA	TRBJ2-1	CSAPGRSFRQFF	TGCAGTGCCCCGGGACGAAGTTTCCGGCAGTTCTTC
TRBV24-1	NA	few	TRBJ2-2	CATEAGRKAFGGELFF	TGTGCCACAGAGGCAGGGCGGAAGGCCTTCGGCGGGGAGCTGTTTTTT
TRBV14	NA	many	TRBJ1-4	CASSQLEGEKLFF	TGTGCCAGCAGCCAACTAGAGGGGGAAAAACTGTTTTTT
TRBV6-1	NA	few	TRBJ2-1	CASSQIRDEQFF	TGTGCCAGCAGTCAAATACGGGATGAGCAGTTCTTC
TRBV14	NA	NA	TRBJ2-7	CASSQPRTDRPYEQYF	TGTGCCAGCAGCCAACCTAGGACGGATAGACCCTACGAGCAGTACTTC
TRBV7-2	NA	few	TRBJ1-3	CASSLSRDGNTIYF	TGTGCCAGCAGCTTAAGCAGGGACGGAAACACCATATATTTT
TRBV7-8	NA	many	TRBJ2-2	CASRGRTIALFF	TGTGCCAGCAGGGGCCGCACCATTGCTCTGTTTTTT